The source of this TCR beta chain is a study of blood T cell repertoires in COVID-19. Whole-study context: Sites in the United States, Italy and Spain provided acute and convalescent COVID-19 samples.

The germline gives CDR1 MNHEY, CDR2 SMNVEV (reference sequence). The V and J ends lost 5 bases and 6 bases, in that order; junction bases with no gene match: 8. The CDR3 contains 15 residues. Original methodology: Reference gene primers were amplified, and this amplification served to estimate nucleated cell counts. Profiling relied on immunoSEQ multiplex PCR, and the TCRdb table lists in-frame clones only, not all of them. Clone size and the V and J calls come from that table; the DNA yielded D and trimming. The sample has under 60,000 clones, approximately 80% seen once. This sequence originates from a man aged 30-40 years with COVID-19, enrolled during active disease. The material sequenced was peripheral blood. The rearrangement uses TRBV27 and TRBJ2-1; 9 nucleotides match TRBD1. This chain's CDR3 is CASSLGTGWGNEQFF. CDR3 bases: TGTGCCAGCAGTCTAGGGACAGGGTGGGGCAATGAGCAGTTCTTC.